Below, 15 T cell receptor beta chains from the same sample are listed, as sequenced in a study of blood T cell repertoires in COVID-19. The repertoire was sequenced with immunoSEQ multiplex PCR; TCRdb's copy has only in-frame clones and lacks some. Of some 330,000 clones in the sample, approximately 88% were seen once. Material: PBMCs or T cells enriched from blood (not recorded which). The receptors derive from a man aged 25 to 40 who had recovered from COVID-19.

The rearrangement uses TRBV24-1 and TRBJ1-2; D unresolved. This CDR3 is built from 13 residues. V was cut by 2 bases and J by 8 bases, with 11 bases left in between. The germline gives CDR1 KGHDR, CDR2 SFDVKD. For the CDR3, the DNA is TGTGCCACCAGTGATTACCCCACCGGGGGCTACACCTTC. It translates to CATSDYPTGGYTF.

The V call is TRBV9, the J call TRBJ1-1; possible D gene TRBD1, 5 bases. Trimming took off 0 bases at V and 4 bases at J, with 10 bases between the two ends. The CDR3 has 14 residues. Germline-derived CDR1 and CDR2 are SGDLS and YYNGEE. The CDR3 loop reads CASSVARGGTEAFF. CDR3 bases: TGTGCCAGCAGCGTAGCAAGGGGTGGCACTGAAGCTTTCTTT.

A note on this clone: The identical CDR3 is also encoded by other nucleotide sequences in the sample. The V and J genes are TRBV18 and TRBJ2-5, with TRBD1 matching 7 bases. V was pared by 0 bases and J by 2 bases, with 3 bases of the junction left unmatched. The CDR3 is made up of 15 amino acids. Germline CDR1 is KGHSH and CDR2 is LQKENI. Here the CDR3 reads CASSPPGRGQETQYF. CDR3 DNA: TGTGCCAGCTCACCACCGGGCAGGGGGCAAGAGACCCAGTACTTC.

This rearrangement joins TRBV2 to TRBJ1-4; perhaps TRBD1 as D (6 bases). The V gene's germline CDR1 is SNHLY and CDR2 FYNNEI. The CDR3 spans 15 residues. Trimming cost V 6 bases and J 4 bases, with 15 bases left between them. The CDR3 DNA reads as TGTGCCAGCAGCGAACAGGGTGCCCTTAATGAAAAACTGTTTTTT. The encoded protein is CASSEQGALNEKLFF.

The chain combines TRBV7-9 with TRBJ1-1; D possibly corresponds to TRBD1 (5 bases). Germline values: CDR1 SEHNR, CDR2 FQNEAQ (reference sequence). Trimming left V 5 bases short and J 0 bases short, with 19 bases between. There are 17 residues in the CDR3. The CDR3 here is CASSPTSTGVMNTEAFF. CDR3 in DNA: TGTGCCAGCAGCCCAACCTCTACGGGGGTCATGAACACTGAAGCTTTCTTT.

This chain uses TRBV5-1 with TRBJ2-7; unclear D gene. CDR3 size: 14 residues. Germline values: CDR1 SGHRS, CDR2 YFSETQ. Trimming cost V 0 bases and J 2 bases, with 9 bases left between them. In DNA, the CDR3 is TGCGCCAGCAGCTTGGCCACAGCAACCTACGAGCAGTACTTC. It encodes CASSLATATYEQYF.

This clone occurred once. The chain uses TRBV7-9 and TRBJ2-1, with TRBD1 matching 8 bases. The CDR3 loop spans 15 amino acids. V was clipped by 5 bases and J by 8 bases; unmatched bases: 11. Germline lookup yields CDR1 SEHNR and CDR2 FQNEAQ (reference sequence). CDR3 in amino acids: CASSIGQGDVDEQFF. For the CDR3, the DNA is TGTGCCAGCAGCATAGGACAGGGTGATGTGGATGAGCAGTTCTTC. The entire variable domain, with the rest obtained from reference TRBV7-9 and TRBJ2-1, is as follows: DTGVSQNPRHKITKRGQNVTFRCDPISEHNRLYWYRQTLGQGPEFLTYFQNEAQLEKSRLLSDRFSAERPKGSFSTLEIQRTEQGDSAMYLCASSIGQGDVDEQFFGPGTRLTVL.

The rearrangement uses TRBV10-3 and TRBJ1-6; D is possibly TRBD1 (5 bases). The CDR3 totals 15 residues. Deletions cut 0 bases from V and 8 bases from J, with 11 bases between. The V gene's germline CDR1 is ENHRY and CDR2 SYGVKD. The CDR3 is CAISESAQGHSPLHF. The CDR3 DNA follows: TGTGCCATCAGTGAGTCGGCGCAGGGTCATTCACCCCTCCACTTT.

This chain links TRBV5-1 with TRBJ2-1, with TRBD1 as a possible D gene (5 bases). The CDR3 has 13 residues. Germline CDR1 SGHRS, CDR2 YFSETQ. V lost 0 bases, J lost 4 bases, and 5 bases lay in between. Here the CDR3 DNA reads TGCGCCAGCAGCTTGGGACAGTACAATGAGCAGTTCTTC. It yields the protein CASSLGQYNEQFF.

V is TRBV5-1 and J is TRBJ2-6; tentative D call: TRBD1 (6 bases). V lost 0 bases and J lost 4, with 11 bases in between. The germline V gene has CDR1 SGHRS and CDR2 YFSETQ. The CDR3 runs 16 residues. The CDR3 region has the DNA TGCGCCAGCAGCTTGGTTGGGGGCGCCGGGGCCAACGTCCTGACTTTC. It codes for CASSLVGGAGANVLTF.

In its sample, this clone was seen a few times. The chain employs TRBV10-1 and TRBJ2-2; 9 nucleotides align to TRBD1. With V trimmed by 9 bases and J by 8 bases, 7 bases remained unmatched. Per the germline V gene, CDR1 is WNHNN and CDR2 is SYGVQD (reference sequence). CDR3 length: 13 amino acids. CDR3 residues: CASSKQGAGELFF. The CDR3 region has the DNA TGCGCCAGTTCAAAACAGGGGGCTGGGGAGCTGTTTTTT.

V is TRBV5-1 and J is TRBJ2-3, with a weak D call TRBD2 (5 bases). V lost 10 bases and J lost 1, with 16 bases in between. The CDR3 has 14 amino acids. Germline CDR1 SGHRS, CDR2 YFSETQ. The CDR3 spells CASSRVGGTDTQYF. The DNA for the CDR3 is TGCGCCTCATCGCGGGTCGGGGGCACAGATACGCAGTATTTT.

CDR3 sequence reads: CASSDRDRGLNSPLHF. The DNA of the CDR3 is TGTGCCAGCAGCGACCGGGACAGGGGGCTTAATTCACCCCTCCACTTT. The chain carries TRBV7-9 and TRBJ1-6; 12 bases align to TRBD1. V dropped 5 bases and J dropped 6; count of bases not matched to a gene: 5. In germline, CDR1 is SEHNR, CDR2 FQNEAQ (reference sequence). This CDR3 is 16 amino acids long.

In DNA, the CDR3 is TGTGCCAGCAGGCCCTATAGCAATCAGCCCCAGCATTTT. Its protein product is CASRPYSNQPQHF. The chain links TRBV6-5 to TRBJ1-5; D gene ambiguous. The CDR3 is 13 amino acids. Trimming took 6 bases from V and 0 from J, leaving 6 bases between them. Germline V gene data show CDR1 as MNHEY and CDR2 as SVGAGI.

The chain links TRBV18 to TRBJ2-1; D not certain. V was cut by 2 bases and J by 0 bases, with 8 bases left in between. Germline-derived CDR1 and CDR2 are KGHSH and LQKENI. CDR3 length: 15 residues. The CDR3 DNA follows: TGTGCCAGCTCACCAGGGCAGCTCTCCTACAATGAGCAGTTCTTC. Translation gives CASSPGQLSYNEQFF.